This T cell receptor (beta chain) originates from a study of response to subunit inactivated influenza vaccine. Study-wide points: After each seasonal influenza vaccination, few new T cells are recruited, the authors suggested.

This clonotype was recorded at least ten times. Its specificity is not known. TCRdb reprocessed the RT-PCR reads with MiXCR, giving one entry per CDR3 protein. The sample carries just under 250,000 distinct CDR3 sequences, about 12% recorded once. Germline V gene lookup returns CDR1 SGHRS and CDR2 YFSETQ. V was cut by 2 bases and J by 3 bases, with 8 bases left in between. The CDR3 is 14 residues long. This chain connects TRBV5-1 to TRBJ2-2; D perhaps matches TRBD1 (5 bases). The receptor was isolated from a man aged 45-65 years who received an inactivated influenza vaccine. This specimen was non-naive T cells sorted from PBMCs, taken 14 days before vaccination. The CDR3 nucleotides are TGCGCCAGCAGCTTAATAGGGGACACCGGGGAGCTGTTTTTT. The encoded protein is CASSLIGDTGELFF. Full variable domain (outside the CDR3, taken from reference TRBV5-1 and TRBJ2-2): KAGVTQTPRYLIKTRGQQVTLSCSPISGHRSVSWYQQTPGQGLQFLFEYFSETQRNKGNFPGRFSGRQFSNSRSEMNVSTLELGDSALYLCASSLIGDTGELFFGEGSRLTVL.